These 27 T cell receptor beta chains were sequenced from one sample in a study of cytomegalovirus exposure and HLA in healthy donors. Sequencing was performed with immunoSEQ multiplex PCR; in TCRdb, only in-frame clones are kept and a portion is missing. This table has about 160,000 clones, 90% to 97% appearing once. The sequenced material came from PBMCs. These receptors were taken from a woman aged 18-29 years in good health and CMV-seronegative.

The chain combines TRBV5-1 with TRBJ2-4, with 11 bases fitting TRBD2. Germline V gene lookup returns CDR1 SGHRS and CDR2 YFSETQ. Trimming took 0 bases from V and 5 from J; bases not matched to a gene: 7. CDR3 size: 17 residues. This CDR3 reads CASSLGGTSGPQNIQYF. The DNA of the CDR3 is TGCGCCAGCAGCTTGGGTGGGACTAGCGGTCCCCAAAACATTCAGTACTTC.

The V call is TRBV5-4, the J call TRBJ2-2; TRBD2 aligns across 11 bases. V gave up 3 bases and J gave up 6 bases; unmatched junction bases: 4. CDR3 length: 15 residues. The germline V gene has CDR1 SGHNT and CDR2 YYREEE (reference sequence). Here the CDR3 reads CASSSSGLAAGELFF. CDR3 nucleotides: TGTGCCAGCAGCTCATCGGGACTAGCGGCCGGGGAGCTGTTTTTT.

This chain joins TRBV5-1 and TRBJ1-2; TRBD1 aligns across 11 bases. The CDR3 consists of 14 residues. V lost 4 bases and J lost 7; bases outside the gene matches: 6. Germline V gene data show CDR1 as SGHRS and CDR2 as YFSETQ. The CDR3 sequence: CASSADRGQAGYTF. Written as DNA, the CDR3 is TGCGCCAGCAGCGCGGACAGGGGGCAGGCTGGCTACACCTTC.

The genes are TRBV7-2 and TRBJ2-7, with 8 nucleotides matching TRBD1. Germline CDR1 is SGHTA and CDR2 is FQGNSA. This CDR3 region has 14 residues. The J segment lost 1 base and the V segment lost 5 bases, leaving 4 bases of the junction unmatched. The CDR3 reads CASSRGDRSYEQYF. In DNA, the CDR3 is TGTGCCAGCAGCCGCGGGGACAGGTCCTACGAGCAGTACTTC.

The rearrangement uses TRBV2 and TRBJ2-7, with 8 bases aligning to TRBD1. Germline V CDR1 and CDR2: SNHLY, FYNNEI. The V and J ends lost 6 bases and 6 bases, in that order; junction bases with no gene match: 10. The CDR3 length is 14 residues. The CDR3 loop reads CASRGQGALVEQYF. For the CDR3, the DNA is TGTGCCAGCAGGGGCCAGGGGGCGCTTGTCGAGCAGTACTTC.

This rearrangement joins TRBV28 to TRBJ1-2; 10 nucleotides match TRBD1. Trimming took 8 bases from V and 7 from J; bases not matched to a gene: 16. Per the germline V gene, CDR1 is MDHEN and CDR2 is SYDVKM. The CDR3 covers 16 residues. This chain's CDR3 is CASEPTLGQGSAGYTF. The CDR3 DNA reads TGTGCCAGCGAGCCGACCTTGGGACAGGGGAGTGCTGGCTACACCTTC.

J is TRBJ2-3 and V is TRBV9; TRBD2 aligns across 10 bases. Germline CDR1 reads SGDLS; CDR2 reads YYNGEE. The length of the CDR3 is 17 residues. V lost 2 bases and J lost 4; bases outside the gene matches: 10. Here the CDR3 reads CASSVTGIAGGADTQYF. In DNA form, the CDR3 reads TGTGCCAGCAGCGTGACAGGCATAGCGGGGGGTGCAGATACGCAGTATTTT. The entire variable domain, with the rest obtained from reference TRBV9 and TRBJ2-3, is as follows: DSGVTQTPKHLITATGQRVTLRCSPRSGDLSVYWYQQSLDQGLQFLIQYYNGEERAKGNILERFSAQQFPDLHSELNLSSLELGDSALYFCASSVTGIAGGADTQYFGPGTRLTVL.

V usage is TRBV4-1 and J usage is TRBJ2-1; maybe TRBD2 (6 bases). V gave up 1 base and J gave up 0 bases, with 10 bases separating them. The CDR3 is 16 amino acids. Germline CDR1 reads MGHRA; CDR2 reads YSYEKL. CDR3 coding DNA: TGCGCCAGCAGCCAAGGGGACGGGAGCTCCTACAATGAGCAGTTCTTC. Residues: CASSQGDGSSYNEQFF.

CDR3 coding DNA: TGTGCCAGCAGCCCCAGGTGGGAGACCCAGTACTTC. This translates into CASSPRWETQYF. The V gene is TRBV5-8, the J gene TRBJ2-5; D not certain. The CDR3 sequence is 12 residues long. V was cut by 4 bases and J by 5 bases, with 9 bases left in between. CDR1 and CDR2 (germline): SGHTS, YDEGEE.

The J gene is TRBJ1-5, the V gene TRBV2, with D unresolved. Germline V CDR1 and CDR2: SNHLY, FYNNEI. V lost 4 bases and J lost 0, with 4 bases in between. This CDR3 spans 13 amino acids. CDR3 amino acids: CASSAYSNQPQHF. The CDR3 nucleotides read TGTGCCAGCAGTGCTTATAGCAATCAGCCCCAGCATTTT.

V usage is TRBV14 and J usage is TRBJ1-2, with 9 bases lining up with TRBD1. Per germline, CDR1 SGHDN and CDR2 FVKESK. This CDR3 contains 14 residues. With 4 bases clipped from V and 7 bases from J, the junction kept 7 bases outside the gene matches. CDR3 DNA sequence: TGTGCCAGCAGCCGCTCGGGACAGGGACTTGGCTACACCTTC. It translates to CASSRSGQGLGYTF.

DNA of the CDR3: TGCAGTGCTCCCTACGGGTACGAGCAGTACTTC. It codes for CSAPYGYEQYF. The chain combines TRBV20-1 with TRBJ2-7; D is ambiguous. CDR1 and CDR2 (germline): DFQATT, SNEGSKA (reference sequence). Deletions cut 5 bases from V and 4 bases from J, with 9 bases between. CDR3 length: 11 amino acids.

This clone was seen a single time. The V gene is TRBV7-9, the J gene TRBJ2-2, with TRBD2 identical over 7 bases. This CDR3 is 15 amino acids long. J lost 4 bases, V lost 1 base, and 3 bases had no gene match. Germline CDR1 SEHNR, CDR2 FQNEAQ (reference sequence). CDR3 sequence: CASSLGLAGTGELFF. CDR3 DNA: TGTGCCAGCAGCTTAGGACTAGCTGGCACCGGGGAGCTGTTTTTT.

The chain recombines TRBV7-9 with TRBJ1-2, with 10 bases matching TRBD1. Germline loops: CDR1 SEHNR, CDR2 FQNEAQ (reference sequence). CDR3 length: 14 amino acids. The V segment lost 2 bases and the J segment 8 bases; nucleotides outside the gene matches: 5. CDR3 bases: TGTGCCAGCAGCTTATTGACAGGGGGCTGGGGCTACACCTTC. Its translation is CASSLLTGGWGYTF. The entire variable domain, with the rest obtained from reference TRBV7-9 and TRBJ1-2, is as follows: DTGVSQNPRHKITKRGQNVTFRCDPISEHNRLYWYRQTLGQGPEFLTYFQNEAQLEKSRLLSDRFSAERPKGSFSTLEIQRTEQGDSAMYLCASSLLTGGWGYTFGSGTRLTVV.

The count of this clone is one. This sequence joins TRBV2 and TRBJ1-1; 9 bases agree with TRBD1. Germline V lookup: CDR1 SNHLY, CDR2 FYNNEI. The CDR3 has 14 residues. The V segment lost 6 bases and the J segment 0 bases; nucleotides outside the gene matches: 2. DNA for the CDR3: TGTGCCAGCAGCTGGACAGGGGTGAACACTGAAGCTTTCTTT. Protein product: CASSWTGVNTEAFF.

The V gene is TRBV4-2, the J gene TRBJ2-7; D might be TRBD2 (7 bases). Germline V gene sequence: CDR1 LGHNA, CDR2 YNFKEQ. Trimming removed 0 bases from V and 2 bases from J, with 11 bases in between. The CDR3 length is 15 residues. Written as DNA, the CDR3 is TGTGCCAGCAGCCAAGACCGGGGGGCCGCCTACGAGCAGTACTTC. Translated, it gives CASSQDRGAAYEQYF.

CDR3 sequence reads: CASSQVQGSYGYTF. CDR3 in DNA: TGCGCCAGCAGCCAAGTGCAGGGCAGCTATGGCTACACCTTC. The chain recombines TRBV4-1 with TRBJ1-2; D is perhaps TRBD1 (5 bases). The V end lost 1 base, the J end lost 4 bases, and 10 bases lay between the germline ends. CDR1 and CDR2 from the germline V gene are MGHRA and YSYEKL. The CDR3 spans 14 residues.

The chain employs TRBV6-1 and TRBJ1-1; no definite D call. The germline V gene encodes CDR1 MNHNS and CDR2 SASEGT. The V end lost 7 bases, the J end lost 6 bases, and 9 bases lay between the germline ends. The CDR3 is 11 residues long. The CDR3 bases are TGTGCCAGCATCGGGAGCTCTGAAGCTTTCTTT. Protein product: CASIGSSEAFF.

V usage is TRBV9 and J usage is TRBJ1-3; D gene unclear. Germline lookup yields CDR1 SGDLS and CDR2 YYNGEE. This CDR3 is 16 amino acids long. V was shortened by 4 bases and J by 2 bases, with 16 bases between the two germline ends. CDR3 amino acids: CASSPRGREAGNTIYF. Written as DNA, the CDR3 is TGTGCCAGCAGCCCCCGCGGCCGGGAAGCTGGAAACACCATATATTTT.

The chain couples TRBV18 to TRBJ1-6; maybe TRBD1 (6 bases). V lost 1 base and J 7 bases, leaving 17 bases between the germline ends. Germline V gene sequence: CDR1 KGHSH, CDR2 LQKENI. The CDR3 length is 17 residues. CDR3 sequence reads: CASSPLDYRTANSPLHF. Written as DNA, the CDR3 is TGTGCCAGCTCACCACTGGATTATAGGACAGCCAATTCACCCCTCCACTTT.

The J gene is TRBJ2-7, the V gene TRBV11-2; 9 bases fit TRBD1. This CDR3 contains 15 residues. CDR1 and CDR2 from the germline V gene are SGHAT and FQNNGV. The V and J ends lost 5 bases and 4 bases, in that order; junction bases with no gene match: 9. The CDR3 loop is CASSLGTGKGYEQYF. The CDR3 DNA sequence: TGTGCCAGCAGCCTAGGGACAGGGAAAGGTTACGAGCAGTACTTC.

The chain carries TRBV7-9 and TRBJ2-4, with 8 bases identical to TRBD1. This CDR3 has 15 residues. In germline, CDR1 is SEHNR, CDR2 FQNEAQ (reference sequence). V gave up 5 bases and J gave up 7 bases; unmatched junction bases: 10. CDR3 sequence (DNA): TGTGCCAGCAGCGCAACTATTACAGGGGGGAACATTCAGTACTTC. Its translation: CASSATITGGNIQYF.

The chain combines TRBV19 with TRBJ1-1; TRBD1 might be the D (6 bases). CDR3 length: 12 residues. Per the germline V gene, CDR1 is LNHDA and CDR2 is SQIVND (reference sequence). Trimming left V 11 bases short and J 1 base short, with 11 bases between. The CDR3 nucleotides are TGTGCCGCAATGACAGGGAACACTGAAGCTTTCTTT. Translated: CAAMTGNTEAFF.

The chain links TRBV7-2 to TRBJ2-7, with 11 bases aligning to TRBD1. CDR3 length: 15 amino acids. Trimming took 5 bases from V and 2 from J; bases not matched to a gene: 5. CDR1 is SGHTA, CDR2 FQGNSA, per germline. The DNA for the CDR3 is TGTGCCAGCAGCCCCGCGGGACAGGGGGCCTACGAGCAGTACTTC. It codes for CASSPAGQGAYEQYF.

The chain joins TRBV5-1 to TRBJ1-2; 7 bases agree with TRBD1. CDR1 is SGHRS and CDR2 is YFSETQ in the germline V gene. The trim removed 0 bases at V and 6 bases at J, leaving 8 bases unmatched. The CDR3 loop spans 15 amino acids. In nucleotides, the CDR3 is TGCGCCAGCAGCTTGGGACAGGGAAGGTTGGATGGCTACACCTTC. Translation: CASSLGQGRLDGYTF. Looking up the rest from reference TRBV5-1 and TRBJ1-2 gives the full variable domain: KAGVTQTPRYLIKTRGQQVTLSCSPISGHRSVSWYQQTPGQGLQFLFEYFSETQRNKGNFPGRFSGRQFSNSRSEMNVSTLELGDSALYLCASSLGQGRLDGYTFGSGTRLTVV.

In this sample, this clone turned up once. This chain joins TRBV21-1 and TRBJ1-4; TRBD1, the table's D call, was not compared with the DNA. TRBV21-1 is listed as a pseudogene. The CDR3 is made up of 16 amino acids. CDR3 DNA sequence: TGTGCCAGCAGCAAAGCCTTATCCAGGTATCATGAAAAACTGTTTTTT. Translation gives CASSKALSRYHEKLFF.

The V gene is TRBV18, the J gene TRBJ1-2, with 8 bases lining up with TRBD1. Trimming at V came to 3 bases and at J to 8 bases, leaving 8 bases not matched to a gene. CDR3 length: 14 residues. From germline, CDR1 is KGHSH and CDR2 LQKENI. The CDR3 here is CASSPTTGVDGYTF. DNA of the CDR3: TGTGCCAGCTCACCCACGACAGGGGTGGACGGCTACACCTTC.